Following are 15 T cell receptor beta chains from one sample sequenced in a study of OX40 agonist ivuxolimab in advanced cancers. Sequenced by immunoSEQ multiplex PCR; TCRdb stores in-frame clones only, minus some. The table has tens of thousands of clones, roughly 80% seen once. This specimen consisted of CD4+ or CD8+ T cells sorted from blood, obtained in a trial of the OX40 agonist ivuxolimab. Receptors were obtained from an adult with an advanced solid tumor such as melanoma, head and neck, liver or kidney cancer.

The V gene is TRBV7-8, the J gene TRBJ1-2; 9 nucleotides line up with TRBD1. Germline trimming cut 4 bases from V and 6 bases from J; bases unmatched to any gene: 6. The CDR3 spans 14 residues. The germline gives CDR1 SGHVS, CDR2 FQNEAQ. Here the CDR3 reads CASSWGQGADGYTF. The CDR3 nucleotides are TGTGCCAGCAGCTGGGGACAGGGAGCGGATGGCTACACCTTC.

The chain carries TRBV7-9 and TRBJ1-2; TRBD1 matches at 11 bases. The CDR3 is 11 residues long. The V gene end was trimmed by 5 bases and the J gene end by 13 bases; junction bases not matched to a gene: 3. In germline, CDR1 is SEHNR, CDR2 FQNEAQ (reference sequence). The CDR3 sequence: CASSLGTGGTF. The CDR3 region has the DNA TGTGCCAGCAGCCTAGGGACAGGGGGCACCTTC.

The CDR3 region has the DNA TGTGCCAGCAGCCGAACTTTGGAGACCCAGTACTTC. It yields the protein CASSRTLETQYF. The V call is TRBV7-2, the J call TRBJ2-5, with D unclear. Germline V gene sequence: CDR1 SGHTA, CDR2 FQGNSA. The CDR3 has 12 residues. Trimming shortened V by 5 bases and J by 5 bases, and 9 bases separated the two germline ends.

The chain is built from TRBV7-2 and TRBJ2-7, with TRBD2 matching 9 bases. In germline, CDR1 is SGHTA, CDR2 FQGNSA. V gave up 0 bases and J gave up 6 bases; unmatched junction bases: 6. This CDR3 spans 15 amino acids. CDR3 nucleotides: TGTGCCAGCAGCTTAGCGCGGCGGGAGGGGCTCGAGCAGTACTTC. Translation gives CASSLARREGLEQYF. Based on the CDR3 plus reference TRBV7-2 and TRBJ2-7, the full variable domain is GAGVSQSPSNKVTEKGKDVELRCDPISGHTALYWYRQSLGQGLEFLIYFQGNSAPDKSGLPSDRFSAERTGGSVSTLTIQRTQQEDSAVYLCASSLARREGLEQYFGPGTRLTVT.

The V gene is TRBV11-2, the J gene TRBJ2-2; tentative D call: TRBD1 (5 bases). Trimming left V 4 bases short and J 10 bases short, with 10 bases between. This CDR3 has 12 amino acids. Germline loops: CDR1 SGHAT, CDR2 FQNNGV. The CDR3 bases are TGTGCCAGCAGCTCTCAGGGTTTGGAGCTGTTTTTT. It translates to CASSSQGLELFF.

The V and J genes are TRBV7-2 and TRBJ2-7; D unresolved. Trimming left V 5 bases short and J 6 bases short, with 14 bases between. Germline CDR1 SGHTA, CDR2 FQGNSA. This CDR3 comprises 13 residues. In nucleotides, the CDR3 is TGTGCCAGCAGCCGTCCCCCGGGTATCGAGCAGTACTTC. Translated: CASSRPPGIEQYF.

This clone was detected a few times. This chain uses TRBV11-2 with TRBJ2-3; no definite D call. Germline V gene sequence: CDR1 SGHAT, CDR2 FQNNGV. Trimming cost V 1 base and J 0 bases, with 5 bases left between them. The CDR3 has 14 residues. The chain's CDR3 is CASSLGPSTDTQYF. CDR3 nucleotide sequence: TGTGCCAGCAGCTTAGGCCCTAGCACAGATACGCAGTATTTT.

The rearrangement joins TRBV25-1 to TRBJ1-1, with D possibly matching TRBD1 (6 bases). The CDR3 totals 15 residues. Trimming took 4 bases from V and 0 from J, leaving 12 bases between them. The germline V gene has CDR1 MGHDK and CDR2 SYGVNS. The CDR3 sequence: CASSVPGQMNTEAFF. CDR3 nucleotide sequence: TGTGCCAGCAGTGTACCCGGACAGATGAACACTGAAGCTTTCTTT.

The chain joins TRBV12-2 to TRBJ1-1. TRBV12-2 constitutes a pseudogene. The CDR3 has 14 amino acids. The CDR3 reads CASPYSGENTEAFF. The CDR3 DNA follows: TGTGCAAGTCCCTACTCCGGGGAGAACACTGAAGCTTTCTTT.

The J gene is TRBJ1-5, the V gene TRBV2, with 12 bases lining up with TRBD1. With V trimmed by 3 bases and J by 11 bases, 8 bases remained unmatched. Germline V gene sequence: CDR1 SNHLY, CDR2 FYNNEI. CDR3 length equals 15 residues. CDR3 residues: CASSEGQGASGSQHF. DNA for the CDR3: TGTGCCAGCAGTGAGGGACAGGGGGCTTCGGGGTCCCAGCATTTT. Full variable domain (outside the CDR3, taken from reference TRBV2 and TRBJ1-5): EPEVTQTPSHQVTQMGQEVILRCVPISNHLYFYWYRQILGQKVEFLVSFYNNEISEKSEIFDDQFSVERPDGSNFTLKIRSTKLEDSAMYFCASSEGQGASGSQHFGDGTRLSIL.

The rearrangement uses TRBV7-2 and TRBJ2-7; 13 bases are a match to TRBD2. V was pared by 4 bases and J by 6 bases, with 3 bases of the junction left unmatched. The CDR3 has 14 amino acids. The germline gives CDR1 SGHTA, CDR2 FQGNSA. CDR3 amino acids: CASSSGLAGSEQYF. DNA for the CDR3: TGTGCCAGCAGCTCGGGACTAGCGGGGTCCGAGCAGTACTTC.

V and J are TRBV27 and TRBJ1-5; D possibly corresponds to TRBD1 (5 bases). Germline CDR1 reads MNHEY; CDR2 reads SMNVEV (reference sequence). There are 17 residues in the CDR3. The V gene lost 6 bases and the J gene lost 0 bases, with 18 bases spanning the gap. This CDR3 reads CASRPPTVSLSNQPQHF. The CDR3 coding sequence is TGTGCCAGCAGACCACCGACAGTGAGCCTTAGCAATCAGCCCCAGCATTTT.

The V gene is TRBV2, the J gene TRBJ2-7; D tentatively fits TRBD1 or TRBD2 (5 bases each). Germline CDR1 is SNHLY and CDR2 is FYNNEI. V dropped 7 bases and J dropped 0 bases, with 10 bases sitting between them. This CDR3 has 13 residues. The CDR3, as DNA: TGTGCCAGCACCTCGAGGGGCTCCTACGAGCAGTACTTC. Amino acids: CASTSRGSYEQYF. Full variable domain (rest looked up from reference TRBV2 and TRBJ2-7): EPEVTQTPSHQVTQMGQEVILRCVPISNHLYFYWYRQILGQKVEFLVSFYNNEISEKSEIFDDQFSVERPDGSNFTLKIRSTKLEDSAMYFCASTSRGSYEQYFGPGTRLTVT.

The rearrangement links TRBV4-2 to TRBJ1-3; 8 bases fit TRBD1. The CDR3 contains 17 residues. V shed 4 bases, J shed 4 bases, and the junction held 12 bases outside the gene matches. The germline V gene encodes CDR1 LGHNA and CDR2 YNFKEQ. The CDR3 protein is CASSPRTGRVNGNTIYF. DNA for the CDR3: TGTGCCAGCAGCCCGAGGACAGGGAGGGTCAACGGAAACACCATATATTTT.

There are a few counts of this clone. The chain combines TRBV2 with TRBJ1-4; D is ambiguous. Germline CDR1 SNHLY, CDR2 FYNNEI. There are 11 residues in the CDR3. The ends were cut back, 7 bases at V and 4 bases at J, with 4 bases in the middle. This chain's CDR3 is CASTVNEKLFF. The CDR3 nucleotides read TGTGCCAGCACGGTTAATGAAAAACTGTTTTTT. Looking up the rest from reference TRBV2 and TRBJ1-4 gives the full variable domain: EPEVTQTPSHQVTQMGQEVILRCVPISNHLYFYWYRQILGQKVEFLVSFYNNEISEKSEIFDDQFSVERPDGSNFTLKIRSTKLEDSAMYFCASTVNEKLFFGSGTQLSVL.